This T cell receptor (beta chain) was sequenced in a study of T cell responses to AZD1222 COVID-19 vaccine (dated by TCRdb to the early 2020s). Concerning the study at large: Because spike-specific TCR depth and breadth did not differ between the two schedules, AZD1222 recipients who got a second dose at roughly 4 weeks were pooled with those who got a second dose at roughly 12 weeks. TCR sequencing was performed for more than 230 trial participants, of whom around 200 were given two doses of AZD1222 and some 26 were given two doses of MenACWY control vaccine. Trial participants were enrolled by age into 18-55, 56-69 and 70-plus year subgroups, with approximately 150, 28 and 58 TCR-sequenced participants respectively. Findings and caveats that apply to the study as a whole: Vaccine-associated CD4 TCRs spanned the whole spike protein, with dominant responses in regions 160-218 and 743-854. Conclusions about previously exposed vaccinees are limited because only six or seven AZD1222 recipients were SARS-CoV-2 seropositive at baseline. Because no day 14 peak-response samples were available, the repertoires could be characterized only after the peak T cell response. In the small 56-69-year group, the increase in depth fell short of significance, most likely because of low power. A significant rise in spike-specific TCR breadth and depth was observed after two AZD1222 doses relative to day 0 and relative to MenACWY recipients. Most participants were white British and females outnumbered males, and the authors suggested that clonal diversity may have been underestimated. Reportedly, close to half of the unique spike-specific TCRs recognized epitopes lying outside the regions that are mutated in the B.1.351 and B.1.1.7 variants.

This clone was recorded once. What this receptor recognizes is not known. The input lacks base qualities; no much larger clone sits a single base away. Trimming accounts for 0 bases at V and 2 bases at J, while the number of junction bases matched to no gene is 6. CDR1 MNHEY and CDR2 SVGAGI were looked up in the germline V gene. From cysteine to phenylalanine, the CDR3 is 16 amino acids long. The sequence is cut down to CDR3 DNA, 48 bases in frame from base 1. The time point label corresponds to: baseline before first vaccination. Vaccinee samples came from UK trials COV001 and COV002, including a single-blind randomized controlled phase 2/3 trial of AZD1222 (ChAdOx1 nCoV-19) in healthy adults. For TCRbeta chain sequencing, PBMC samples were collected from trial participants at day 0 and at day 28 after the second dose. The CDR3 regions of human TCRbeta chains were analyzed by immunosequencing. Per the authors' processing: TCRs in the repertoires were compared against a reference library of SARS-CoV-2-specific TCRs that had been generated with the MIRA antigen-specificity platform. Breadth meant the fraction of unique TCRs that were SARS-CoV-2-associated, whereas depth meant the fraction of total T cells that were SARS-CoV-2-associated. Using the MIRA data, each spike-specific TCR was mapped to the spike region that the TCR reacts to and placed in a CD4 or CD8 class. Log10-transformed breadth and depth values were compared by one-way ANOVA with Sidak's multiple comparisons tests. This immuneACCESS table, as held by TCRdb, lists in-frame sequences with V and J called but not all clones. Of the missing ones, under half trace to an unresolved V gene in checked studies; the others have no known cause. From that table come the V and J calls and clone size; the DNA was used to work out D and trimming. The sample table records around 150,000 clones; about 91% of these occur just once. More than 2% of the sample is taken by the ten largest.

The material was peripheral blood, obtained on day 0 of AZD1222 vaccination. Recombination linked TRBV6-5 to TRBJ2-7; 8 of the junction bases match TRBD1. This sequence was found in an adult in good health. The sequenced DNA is TGTGCCAGCAGTTACTCACAGCCAGGGGGCGCCTACGAGCAGTACTTC. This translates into CASSYSQPGGAYEQYF.